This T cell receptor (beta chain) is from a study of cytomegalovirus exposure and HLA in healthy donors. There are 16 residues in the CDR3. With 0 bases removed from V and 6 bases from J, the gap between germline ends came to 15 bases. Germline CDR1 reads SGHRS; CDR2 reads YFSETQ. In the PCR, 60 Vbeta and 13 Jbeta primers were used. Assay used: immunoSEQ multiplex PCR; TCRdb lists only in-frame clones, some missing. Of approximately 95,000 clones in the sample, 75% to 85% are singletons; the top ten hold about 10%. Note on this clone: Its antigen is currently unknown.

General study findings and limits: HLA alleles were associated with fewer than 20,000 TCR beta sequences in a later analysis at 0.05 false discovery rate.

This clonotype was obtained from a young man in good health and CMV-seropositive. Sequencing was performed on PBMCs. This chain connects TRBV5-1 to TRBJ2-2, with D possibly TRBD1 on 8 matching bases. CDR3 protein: CASSLAQGGAPGELFF. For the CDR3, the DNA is TGCGCCAGCAGCTTGGCACAGGGGGGGGCCCCCGGGGAGCTGTTTTTT.